This T cell receptor (beta chain) was recovered during a study of CD8+CD57+ T cells in acquired aplastic anemia. Patients chosen for sequencing had CD8+CD57+ cells that had expanded, as shown by flow cytometry. V trimming: 3 bases; J trimming: 1 base; junction bases outside the gene matches: 5. This CDR3 spans 16 amino acids. The germline V gene has CDR1 SGHVS and CDR2 FNYEAQ. According to the study, genomic DNA was the template for TCR beta VDJ and CDR3 profiling. TCRdb redid the calling of the reads with MiXCR, one entry per CDR3 protein. The data show roughly 220,000 distinct CDR3 sequences, 65% seen once.

The chain combines TRBV7-6 with TRBJ2-5; 10 nucleotides match TRBD2. The TCR was taken from a human donor with aplastic anemia. Sequences were obtained from sorted CD4+, CD8+, or CD8+CD57+ T cells (not recorded which) from PBMCs. CDR3 in amino acids: CASSLQRGGFQETQYF. CDR3 coding DNA: TGTGCCAGCAGCTTGCAGCGGGGGGGATTCCAAGAGACCCAGTACTTC. The full variable domain, completed using reference TRBV7-6 and TRBJ2-5, is GAGVSQSPRYKVTKRGQDVALRCDPISGHVSLYWYRQALGQGPEFLTYFNYEAQQDKSGLPNDRFSAERPEGSISTLTIQRTEQRDSAMYRCASSLQRGGFQETQYFGPGTRLLVL.